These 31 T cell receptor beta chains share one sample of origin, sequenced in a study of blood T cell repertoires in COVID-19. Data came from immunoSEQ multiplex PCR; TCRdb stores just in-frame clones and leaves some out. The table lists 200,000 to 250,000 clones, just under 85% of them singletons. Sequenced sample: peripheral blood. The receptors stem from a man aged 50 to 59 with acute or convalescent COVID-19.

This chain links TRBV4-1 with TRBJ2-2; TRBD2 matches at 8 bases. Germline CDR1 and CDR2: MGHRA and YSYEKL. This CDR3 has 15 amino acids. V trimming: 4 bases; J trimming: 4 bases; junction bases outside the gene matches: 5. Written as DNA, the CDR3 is TGCGCCAGCAGCCCTCTTCGGGGGGGCACCGGGGAGCTGTTTTTT. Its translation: CASSPLRGGTGELFF.

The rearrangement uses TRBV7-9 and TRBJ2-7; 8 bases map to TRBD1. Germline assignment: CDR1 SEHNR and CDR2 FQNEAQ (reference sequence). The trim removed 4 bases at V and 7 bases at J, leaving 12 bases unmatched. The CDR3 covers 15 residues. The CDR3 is CASSSRRQGSWEQYF. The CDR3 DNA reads TGTGCCAGCAGCTCGAGACGACAGGGGAGTTGGGAGCAGTACTTC. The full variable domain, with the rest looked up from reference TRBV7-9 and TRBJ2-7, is DTGVSQNPRHKITKRGQNVTFRCDPISEHNRLYWYRQTLGQGPEFLTYFQNEAQLEKSRLLSDRFSAERPKGSFSTLEIQRTEQGDSAMYLCASSSRRQGSWEQYFGPGTRLTVT.

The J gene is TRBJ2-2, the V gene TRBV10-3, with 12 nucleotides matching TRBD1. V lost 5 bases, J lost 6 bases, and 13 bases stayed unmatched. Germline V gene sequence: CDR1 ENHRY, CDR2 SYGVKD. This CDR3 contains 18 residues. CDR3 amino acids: CAISNQPRDRGPSGELFF. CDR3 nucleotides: TGTGCCATCAGTAATCAACCCCGGGACAGGGGGCCTTCCGGGGAGCTGTTTTTT.

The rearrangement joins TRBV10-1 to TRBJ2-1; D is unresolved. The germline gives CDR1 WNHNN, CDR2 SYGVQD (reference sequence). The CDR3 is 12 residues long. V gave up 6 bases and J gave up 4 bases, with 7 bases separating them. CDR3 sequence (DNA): TGCGCCAGCAGCTACAGTTACAATGAGCAGTTCTTC. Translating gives CASSYSYNEQFF.

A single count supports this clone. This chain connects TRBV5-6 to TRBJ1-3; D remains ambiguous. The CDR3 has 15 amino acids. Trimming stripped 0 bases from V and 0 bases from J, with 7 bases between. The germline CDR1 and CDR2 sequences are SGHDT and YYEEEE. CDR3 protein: CASSLAYGSGNTIYF. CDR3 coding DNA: TGTGCCAGCAGCTTGGCGTACGGCTCTGGAAACACCATATATTTT. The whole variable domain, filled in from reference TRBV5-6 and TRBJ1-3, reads DAGVTQSPTHLIKTRGQQVTLRCSPKSGHDTVSWYQQALGQGPQFIFQYYEEEERQRGNFPDRFSGHQFPNYSSELNVNALLLGDSALYLCASSLAYGSGNTIYFGEGSWLTVV.

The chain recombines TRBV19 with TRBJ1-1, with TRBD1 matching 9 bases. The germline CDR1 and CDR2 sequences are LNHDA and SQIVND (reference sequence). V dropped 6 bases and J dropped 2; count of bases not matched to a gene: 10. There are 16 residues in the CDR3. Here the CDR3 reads CASRWDRERGNTEAFF. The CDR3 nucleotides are TGTGCCAGTAGATGGGACAGGGAGAGAGGAAACACTGAAGCTTTCTTT.

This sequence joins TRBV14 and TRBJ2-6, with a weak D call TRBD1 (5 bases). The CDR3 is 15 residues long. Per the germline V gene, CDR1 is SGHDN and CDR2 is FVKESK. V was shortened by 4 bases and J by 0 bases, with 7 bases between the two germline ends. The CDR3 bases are TGTGCCAGCAGCCGACAGCACTCTGGGGCCAACGTCCTGACTTTC. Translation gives CASSRQHSGANVLTF.

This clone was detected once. The DNA for the CDR3 is TGTGCCAGCAGCGGTAGCGGGGGGTACACAGATACGCAGTATTTT. It encodes CASSGSGGYTDTQYF. V usage is TRBV9 and J usage is TRBJ2-3, with TRBD2 identical over 10 bases. Germline CDR1 is SGDLS and CDR2 is YYNGEE. The length of the CDR3 is 15 residues. Trimming at V came to 3 bases and at J to 2 bases, leaving 3 bases not matched to a gene.

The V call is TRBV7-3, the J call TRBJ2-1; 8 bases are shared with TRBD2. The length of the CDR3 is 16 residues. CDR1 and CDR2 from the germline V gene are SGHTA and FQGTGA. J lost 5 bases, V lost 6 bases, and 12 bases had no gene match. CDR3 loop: CASRSTGTRTNNEQFF. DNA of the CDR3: TGTGCCAGCAGGTCAACCGGGACTAGGACAAACAATGAGCAGTTCTTC.

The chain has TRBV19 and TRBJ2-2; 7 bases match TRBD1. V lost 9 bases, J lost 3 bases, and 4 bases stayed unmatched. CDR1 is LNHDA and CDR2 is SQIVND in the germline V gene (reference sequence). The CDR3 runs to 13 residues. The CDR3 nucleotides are TGTGCCAGCCGGGACAGATACACCGGGGAGCTGTTTTTT. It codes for CASRDRYTGELFF.

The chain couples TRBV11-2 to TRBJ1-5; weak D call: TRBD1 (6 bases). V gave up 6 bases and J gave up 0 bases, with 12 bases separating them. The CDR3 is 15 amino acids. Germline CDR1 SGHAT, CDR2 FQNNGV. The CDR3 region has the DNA TGTGCCAGCAGTTCGGGGACAAATAGCAATCAGCCCCAGCATTTT. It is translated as CASSSGTNSNQPQHF. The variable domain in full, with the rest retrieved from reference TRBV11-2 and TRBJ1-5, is EAGVAQSPRYKIIEKRQSVAFWCNPISGHATLYWYQQILGQGPKLLIQFQNNGVVDDSQLPKDRFSAERLKGVDSTLKIQPAKLEDSAVYLCASSSGTNSNQPQHFGDGTRLSIL.

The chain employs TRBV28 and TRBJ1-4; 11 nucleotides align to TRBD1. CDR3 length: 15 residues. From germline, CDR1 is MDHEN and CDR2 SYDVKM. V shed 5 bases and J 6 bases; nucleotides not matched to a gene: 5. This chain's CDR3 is CASSLPGQGDEKLFF. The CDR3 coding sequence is TGTGCCAGCAGTCTCCCGGGACAGGGGGATGAAAAACTGTTTTTT.

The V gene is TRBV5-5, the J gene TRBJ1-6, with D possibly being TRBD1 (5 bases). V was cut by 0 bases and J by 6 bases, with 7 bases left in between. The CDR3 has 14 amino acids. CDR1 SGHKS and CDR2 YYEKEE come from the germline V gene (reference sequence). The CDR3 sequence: CASSLGQTNSPLHF. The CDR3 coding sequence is TGTGCCAGCAGCTTGGGACAGACTAATTCACCCCTCCACTTT.

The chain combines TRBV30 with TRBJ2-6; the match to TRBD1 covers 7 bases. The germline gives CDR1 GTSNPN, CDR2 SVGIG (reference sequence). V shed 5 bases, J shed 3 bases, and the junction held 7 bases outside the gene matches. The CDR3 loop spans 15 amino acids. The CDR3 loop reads CAWAFTGDGANVLTF. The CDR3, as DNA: TGTGCCTGGGCCTTTACAGGGGATGGGGCCAACGTCCTGACTTTC.

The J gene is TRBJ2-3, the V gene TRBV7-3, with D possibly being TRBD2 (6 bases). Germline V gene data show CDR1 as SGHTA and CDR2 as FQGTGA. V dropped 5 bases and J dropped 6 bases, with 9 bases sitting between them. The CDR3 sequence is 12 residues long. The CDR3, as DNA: TGTGCCAGCAGCCGGGCGGGGGATACGCAGTATTTT. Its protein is CASSRAGDTQYF.

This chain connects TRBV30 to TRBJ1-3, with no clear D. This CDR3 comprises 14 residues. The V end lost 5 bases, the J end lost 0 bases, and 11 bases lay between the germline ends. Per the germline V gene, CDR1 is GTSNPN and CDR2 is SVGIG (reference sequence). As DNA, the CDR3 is TGTGCCTGGTCTCTGGCCAGCTCTGGAAACACCATATATTTT. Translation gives CAWSLASSGNTIYF. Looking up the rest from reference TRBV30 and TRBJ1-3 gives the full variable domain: SQTIHQWPATLVQPVGSPLSLECTVEGTSNPNLYWYRQAAGRGLQLLFYSVGIGQISSEVPQNLSASRPQDRQFILSSKKLLLSDSGFYLCAWSLASSGNTIYFGEGSWLTVV.

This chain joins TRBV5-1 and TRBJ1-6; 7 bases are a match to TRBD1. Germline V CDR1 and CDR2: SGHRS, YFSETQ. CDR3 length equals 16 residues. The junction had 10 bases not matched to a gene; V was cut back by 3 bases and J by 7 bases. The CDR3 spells CASSYWTGKGNSPLHF. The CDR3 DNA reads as TGCGCCAGCAGCTACTGGACAGGAAAAGGGAATTCACCCCTCCACTTT. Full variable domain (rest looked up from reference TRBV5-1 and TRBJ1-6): KAGVTQTPRYLIKTRGQQVTLSCSPISGHRSVSWYQQTPGQGLQFLFEYFSETQRNKGNFPGRFSGRQFSNSRSEMNVSTLELGDSALYLCASSYWTGKGNSPLHFGNGTRLTVT.

CDR3 nucleotide sequence: TGTGCCAGCAGCCCACTAGCGGGAGGGTTCTACGAGCAGTACTTC. Encoded protein: CASSPLAGGFYEQYF. The chain links TRBV11-3 to TRBJ2-7; 13 bases agree with TRBD2. Germline V gene lookup returns CDR1 SGHNT and CDR2 YENEEA. The CDR3 is 15 amino acids. Trimming took 5 bases from V and 3 from J; bases not matched to a gene: 4.

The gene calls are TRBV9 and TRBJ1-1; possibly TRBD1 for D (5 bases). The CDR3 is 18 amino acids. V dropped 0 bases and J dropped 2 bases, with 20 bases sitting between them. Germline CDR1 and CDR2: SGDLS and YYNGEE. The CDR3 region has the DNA TGTGCCAGCAGCGTAGGGCCCTTAGGGTCAGGGTTTAACACTGAAGCTTTCTTT. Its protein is CASSVGPLGSGFNTEAFF.

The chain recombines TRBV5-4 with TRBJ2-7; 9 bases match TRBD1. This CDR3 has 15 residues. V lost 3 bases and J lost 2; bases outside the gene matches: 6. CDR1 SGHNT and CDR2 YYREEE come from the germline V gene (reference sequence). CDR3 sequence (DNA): TGTGCCAGCAGCTGGGGACAGGGAGGGCCCTACGAGCAGTACTTC. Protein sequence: CASSWGQGGPYEQYF.

DNA for the CDR3: TGTGCCAGTAGTACCCAACTAGCGGGAGGAACAGATACGCAGTATTTT. This gives the protein CASSTQLAGGTDTQYF. This rearrangement joins TRBV19 to TRBJ2-3; 12 nucleotides align to TRBD2. V lost 4 bases and J lost 3; bases outside the gene matches: 5. Per germline, CDR1 LNHDA and CDR2 SQIVND (reference sequence). There are 16 residues in the CDR3.

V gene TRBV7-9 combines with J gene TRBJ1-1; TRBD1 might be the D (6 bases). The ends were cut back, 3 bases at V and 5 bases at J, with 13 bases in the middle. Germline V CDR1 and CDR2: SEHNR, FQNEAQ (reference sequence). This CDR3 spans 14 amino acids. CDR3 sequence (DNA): TGTGCCAGCAGCTTGGGGGCCTCTCGGACTGAAGCTTTCTTT. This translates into CASSLGASRTEAFF.

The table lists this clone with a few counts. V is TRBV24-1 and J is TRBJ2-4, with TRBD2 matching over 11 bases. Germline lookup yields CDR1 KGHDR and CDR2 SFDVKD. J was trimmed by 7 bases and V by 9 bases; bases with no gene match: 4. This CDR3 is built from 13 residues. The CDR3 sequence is CATQTSGSNIQYF. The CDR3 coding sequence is TGTGCCACCCAAACTAGCGGGAGTAACATTCAGTACTTC.

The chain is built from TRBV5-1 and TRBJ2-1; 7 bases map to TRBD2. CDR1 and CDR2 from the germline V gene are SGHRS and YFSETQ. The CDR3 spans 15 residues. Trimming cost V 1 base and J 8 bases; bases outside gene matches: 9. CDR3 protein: CASSLLTGTKDEQFF. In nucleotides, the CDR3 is TGCGCCAGCAGCTTGTTAACCGGGACTAAGGATGAGCAGTTCTTC. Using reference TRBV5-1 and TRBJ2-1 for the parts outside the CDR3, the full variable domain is KAGVTQTPRYLIKTRGQQVTLSCSPISGHRSVSWYQQTPGQGLQFLFEYFSETQRNKGNFPGRFSGRQFSNSRSEMNVSTLELGDSALYLCASSLLTGTKDEQFFGPGTRLTVL.

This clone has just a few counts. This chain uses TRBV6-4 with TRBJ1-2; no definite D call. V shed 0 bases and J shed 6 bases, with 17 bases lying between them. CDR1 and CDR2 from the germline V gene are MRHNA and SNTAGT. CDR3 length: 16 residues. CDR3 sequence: CASSDSIGRGSDGYTF. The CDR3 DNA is TGTGCCAGCAGTGACTCGATAGGTAGAGGGAGTGATGGCTACACCTTC.

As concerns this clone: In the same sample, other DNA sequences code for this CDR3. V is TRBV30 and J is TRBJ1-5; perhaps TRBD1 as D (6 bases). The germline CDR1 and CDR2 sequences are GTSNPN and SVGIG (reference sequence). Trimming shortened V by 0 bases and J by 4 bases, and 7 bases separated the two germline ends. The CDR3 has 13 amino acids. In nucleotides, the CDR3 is TGTGCCTGGAGTGTAAGGGGGAATCAGCCCCAGCATTTT. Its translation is CAWSVRGNQPQHF.

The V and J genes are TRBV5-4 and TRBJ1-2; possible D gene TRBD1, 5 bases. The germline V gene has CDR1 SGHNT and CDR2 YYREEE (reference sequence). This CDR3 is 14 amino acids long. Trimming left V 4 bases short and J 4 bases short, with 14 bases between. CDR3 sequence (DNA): TGTGCCAGCAGCATACCCAGGGCTTCCTATGGCTACACCTTC. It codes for CASSIPRASYGYTF.

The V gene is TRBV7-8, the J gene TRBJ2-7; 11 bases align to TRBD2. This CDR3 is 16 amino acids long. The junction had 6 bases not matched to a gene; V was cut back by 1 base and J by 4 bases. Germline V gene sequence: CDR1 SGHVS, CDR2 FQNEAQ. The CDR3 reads CASSLGLAGIVYEQYF. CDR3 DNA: TGTGCCAGCAGCTTAGGACTAGCGGGAATCGTATACGAGCAGTACTTC.

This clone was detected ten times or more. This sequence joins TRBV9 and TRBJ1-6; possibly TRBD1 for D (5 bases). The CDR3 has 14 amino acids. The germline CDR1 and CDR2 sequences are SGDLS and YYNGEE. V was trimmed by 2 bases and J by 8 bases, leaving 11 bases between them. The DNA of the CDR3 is TGTGCCAGCAGCGTGAGTACGGGGGATTCACCCCTCCACTTT. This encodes CASSVSTGDSPLHF.

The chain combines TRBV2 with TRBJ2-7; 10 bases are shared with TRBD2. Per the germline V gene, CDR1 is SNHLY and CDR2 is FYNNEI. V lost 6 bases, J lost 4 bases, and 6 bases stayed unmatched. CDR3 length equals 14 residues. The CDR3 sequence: CASSPGLATYEQYF. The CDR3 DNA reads TGTGCCAGCAGCCCGGGACTAGCGACGTACGAGCAGTACTTC.

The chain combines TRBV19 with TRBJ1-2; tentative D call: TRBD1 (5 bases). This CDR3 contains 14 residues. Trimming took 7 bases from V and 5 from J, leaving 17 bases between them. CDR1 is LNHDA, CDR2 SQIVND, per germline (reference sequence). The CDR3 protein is CASKALGPFYGYTF. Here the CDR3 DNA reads TGTGCCAGTAAGGCGTTGGGGCCCTTTTATGGCTACACCTTC.